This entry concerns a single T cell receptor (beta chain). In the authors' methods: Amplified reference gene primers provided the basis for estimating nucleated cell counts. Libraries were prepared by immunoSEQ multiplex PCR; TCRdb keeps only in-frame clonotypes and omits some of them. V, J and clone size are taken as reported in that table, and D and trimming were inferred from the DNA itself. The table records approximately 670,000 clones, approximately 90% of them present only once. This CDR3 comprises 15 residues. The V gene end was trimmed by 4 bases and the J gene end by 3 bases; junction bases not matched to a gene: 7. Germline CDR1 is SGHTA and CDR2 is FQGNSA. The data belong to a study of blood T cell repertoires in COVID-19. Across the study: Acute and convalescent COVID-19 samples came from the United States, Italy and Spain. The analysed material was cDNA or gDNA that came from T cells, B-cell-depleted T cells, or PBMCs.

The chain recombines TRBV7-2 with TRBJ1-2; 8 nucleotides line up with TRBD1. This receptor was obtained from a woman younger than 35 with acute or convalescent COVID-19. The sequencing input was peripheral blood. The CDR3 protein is CASSYGRGQDYGYTF. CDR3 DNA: TGTGCCAGCAGCTACGGTAGGGGACAGGACTATGGCTACACCTTC.